This entry describes one TCR beta chain. Per the original data handling: Amplification of reference gene primers was used by the study to estimate nucleated cell counts. The assay was immunoSEQ multiplex PCR, and TCRdb's table has in-frame clones only and misses some. That table gives V, J and clone size, and the DNA gave D and trimming. The sample records 100,000 to 150,000 clones, 88% being singletons. Germline V gives CDR1 PRHDT, CDR2 FYEKMQ (reference sequence). The V gene end was trimmed by 0 bases and the J gene end by 9 bases; junction bases not matched to a gene: 12. The length of the CDR3 is 17 residues. These data come from a study of blood T cell repertoires in COVID-19. Study details: COVID-19 samples from acute and convalescent phases originated in the United States, Italy and Spain. The cDNA or gDNA used as material had been derived from T cells, B-cell-depleted T cells, or PBMCs.

Sequencing was performed on peripheral blood. The chain has TRBV13 and TRBJ2-1; TRBD2 agrees at 9 bases. The origin of this receptor is a human donor in a cohort sampled during active COVID-19. This CDR3 is CASSLGLGAGGLFEQFF. The CDR3 DNA is TGTGCCAGCAGCTTAGGCCTTGGGGCGGGGGGGCTGTTTGAGCAGTTCTTC.